This TCR beta chain was identified during a study of tumor-infiltrating lymphocytes in primary liver carcinoma. With roughly 540 ng total RNA as template and a constant-region primer, TCR beta cDNA was made. Sequencing libraries for TCR beta derived from three nested multiplex PCR rounds that used slightly modified ARM-PCR. Use of TRBV1-TRBV30 forward primers with a C-beta reverse primer characterized the first two PCR rounds, which lasted about 10 cycles each. Using its own MiXCR run on the multiplex PCR reads, TCRdb lists one record per CDR3 protein. This sample has approximately 210,000 distinct CDR3 sequences, with about two thirds found just once. Study-level findings and limits: Overlap between tumor regions exceeded overlap of tumor with adjacent tissue or blood.

Remarks on this clonotype: Its matching antigen is unknown.

CDR1 and CDR2 (germline): SGHRS, YFSETQ. This CDR3 contains 17 residues. V was pared by 0 bases and J by 8 bases, with 13 bases of the junction left unmatched. The authors took blood RNA from unsorted whole blood and also extracted germline DNA. Those patients suffered from chronic HBV infection and were treatment-naive. The rearrangement joins TRBV5-1 to TRBJ2-7; 11 bases fit TRBD2. The source material was peripheral blood. The clonotype was recovered from a woman between 55 and 75 years old with primary liver carcinoma and hepatitis B virus infection. The CDR3 loop reads CASSLALAGAVGYKQYF. The CDR3 region has the DNA TGCGCCAGCAGCTTGGCACTAGCGGGAGCGGTAGGATATAAGCAGTACTTC.